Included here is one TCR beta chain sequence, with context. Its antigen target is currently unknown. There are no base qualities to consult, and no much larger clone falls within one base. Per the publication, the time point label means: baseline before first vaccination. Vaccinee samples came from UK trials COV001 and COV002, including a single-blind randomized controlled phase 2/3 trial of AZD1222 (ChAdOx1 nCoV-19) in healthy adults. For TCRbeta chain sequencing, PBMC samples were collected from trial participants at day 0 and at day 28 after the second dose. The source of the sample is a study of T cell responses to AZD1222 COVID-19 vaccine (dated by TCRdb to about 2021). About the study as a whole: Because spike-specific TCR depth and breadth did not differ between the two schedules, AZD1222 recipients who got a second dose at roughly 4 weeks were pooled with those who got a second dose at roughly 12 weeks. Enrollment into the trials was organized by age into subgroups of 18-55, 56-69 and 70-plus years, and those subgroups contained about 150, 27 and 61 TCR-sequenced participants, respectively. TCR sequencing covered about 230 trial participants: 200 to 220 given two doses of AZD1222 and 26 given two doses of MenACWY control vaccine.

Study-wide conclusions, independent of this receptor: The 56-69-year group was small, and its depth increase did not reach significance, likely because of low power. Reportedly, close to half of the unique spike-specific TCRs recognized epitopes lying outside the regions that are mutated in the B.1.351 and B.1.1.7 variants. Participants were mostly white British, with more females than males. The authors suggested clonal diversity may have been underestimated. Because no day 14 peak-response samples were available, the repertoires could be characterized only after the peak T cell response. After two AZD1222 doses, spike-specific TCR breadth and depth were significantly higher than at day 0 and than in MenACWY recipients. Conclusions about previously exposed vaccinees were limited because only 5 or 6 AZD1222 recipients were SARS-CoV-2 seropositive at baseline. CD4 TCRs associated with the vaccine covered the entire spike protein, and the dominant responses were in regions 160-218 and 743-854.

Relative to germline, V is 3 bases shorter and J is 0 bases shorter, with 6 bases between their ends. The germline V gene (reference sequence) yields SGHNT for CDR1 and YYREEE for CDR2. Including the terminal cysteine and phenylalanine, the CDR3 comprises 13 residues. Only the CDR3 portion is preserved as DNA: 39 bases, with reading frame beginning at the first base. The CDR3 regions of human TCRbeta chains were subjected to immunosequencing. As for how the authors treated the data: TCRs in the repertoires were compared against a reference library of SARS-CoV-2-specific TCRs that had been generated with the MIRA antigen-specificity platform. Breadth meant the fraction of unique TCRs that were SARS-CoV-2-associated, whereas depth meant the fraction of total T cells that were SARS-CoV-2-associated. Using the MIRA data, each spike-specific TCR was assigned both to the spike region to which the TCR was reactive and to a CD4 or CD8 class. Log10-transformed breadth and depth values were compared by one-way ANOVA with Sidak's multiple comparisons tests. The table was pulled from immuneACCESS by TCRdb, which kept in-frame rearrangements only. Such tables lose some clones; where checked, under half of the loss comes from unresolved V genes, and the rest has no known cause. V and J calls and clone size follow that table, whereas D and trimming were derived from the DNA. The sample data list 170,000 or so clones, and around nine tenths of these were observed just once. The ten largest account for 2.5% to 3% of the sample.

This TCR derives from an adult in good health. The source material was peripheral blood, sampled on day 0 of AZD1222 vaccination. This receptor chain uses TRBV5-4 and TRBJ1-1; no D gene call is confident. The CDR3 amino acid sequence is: CASSSRMNTEAFF. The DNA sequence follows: TGTGCCAGCAGCTCCCGTATGAACACTGAAGCTTTCTTT. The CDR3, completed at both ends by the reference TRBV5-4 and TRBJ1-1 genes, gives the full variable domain ETGVTQSPTHLIKTRGQQVTLRCSSQSGHNTVSWYQQALGQGPQFIFQYYREEENGRGNFPPRFSGLQFPNYSSELNVNALELDDSALYLCASSSRMNTEAFFGQGTRLTVV.